The 24 T cell receptor beta chains below were found in one sample sequenced in a study of T cell responses to AZD1222 COVID-19 vaccine. Sequencing was performed with immunoSEQ multiplex PCR; in TCRdb, only in-frame clones are kept and a portion is missing. The repertoire includes 95,000 to 100,000 clones, 65% to 85% of them detected once, and 13% to 15% sits in the top ten. Sequences were derived from peripheral blood, sampled 28 days after the second AZD1222 dose. The receptors here all came from an adult who received the AZD1222 COVID-19 vaccine.

The V call is TRBV7-3, the J call TRBJ2-2; 13 nucleotides match TRBD2. Germline CDR1 SGHTA, CDR2 FQGTGA. The CDR3 runs 17 residues. The V segment lost 5 bases and the J segment 7 bases; nucleotides outside the gene matches: 10. CDR3 residues: CASSPLGTSGIVGELFF. The DNA of the CDR3 is TGTGCCAGCAGCCCACTTGGGACTAGCGGGATTGTCGGGGAGCTGTTTTTT.

The V and J genes are TRBV6-2 or TRBV6-3 and TRBJ2-3, with D possibly being TRBD2 (5 bases). CDR1 MNHEY and CDR2 SVGEGT come from the germline V gene. Between the trimmed V and J ends, which lost 5 bases and 7 bases, there was a span of 13 bases. The CDR3 is 13 residues long. CDR3 DNA: TGTGCCAGCAGTCTCTTTGGGGAGTATACGCAGTATTTT. Protein product: CASSLFGEYTQYF.

The chain employs TRBV7-2 and TRBJ2-7; D call uncertain. V was trimmed by 5 bases and J by 8 bases, leaving 19 bases between them. This CDR3 has 14 residues. Germline CDR1 is SGHTA and CDR2 is FQGNSA. The chain's CDR3 is CASSPPGGAVQQYF. The DNA of the CDR3 is TGTGCCAGCAGCCCCCCCGGCGGTGCCGTCCAGCAGTACTTC.

Worth noting for this clone: At the DNA level, this CDR3 is encoded by other sequences in the same sample as well. This rearrangement joins TRBV5-1 to TRBJ2-2; D is possibly TRBD1 (6 bases). CDR1 SGHRS and CDR2 YFSETQ come from the germline V gene. Trimming stripped 2 bases from V and 5 bases from J, with 7 bases between. The CDR3 is 13 residues long. CDR3 coding DNA: TGCGCCAGCAGCTTCCAGGGGACCGGGGAGCTGTTTTTT. This sequence encodes CASSFQGTGELFF.

In its sample, this clone was seen once. The rearrangement uses TRBV29-1 and TRBJ1-1, with TRBD1 identical over 7 bases. There are 12 residues in the CDR3. V was pared by 7 bases and J by 5 bases, with 7 bases of the junction left unmatched. The germline CDR1 and CDR2 sequences are SQVTM and ANQGSEA. CDR3: CSAQGQRTEAFF. CDR3 DNA sequence: TGCAGCGCACAGGGACAGAGGACTGAAGCTTTCTTT.

In this sample, this clone turned up once. The chain carries TRBV5-8 and TRBJ1-6, with 10 bases lining up with TRBD1. Looked up from germline, CDR1 is SGHTS and CDR2 is YDEGEE. The CDR3 spans 15 residues. The trim removed 0 bases at V and 14 bases at J, leaving 8 bases unmatched. The CDR3 DNA is TGTGCCAGCAGCTTGGTTGGGACAGGGGCTGTCACCCTCCACTTT. It specifies CASSLVGTGAVTLHF.

The chain combines TRBV9 with TRBJ2-3; 9 nucleotides agree with TRBD2. The CDR3 is 16 amino acids. V gave up 0 bases and J gave up 4 bases; unmatched junction bases: 6. From germline, CDR1 is SGDLS and CDR2 YYNGEE. The CDR3 loop reads CASSVDSGRTADTQYF. The CDR3 DNA reads TGTGCCAGCAGCGTAGACAGCGGGAGGACCGCAGATACGCAGTATTTT.

This sequence joins TRBV10-1 and TRBJ2-7; TRBD1 aligns across 8 bases. The length of the CDR3 is 13 residues. The trim removed 2 bases at V and 11 bases at J, leaving 8 bases unmatched. CDR1 WNHNN and CDR2 SYGVQD come from the germline V gene (reference sequence). For the CDR3, the DNA is TGCGCCAGCAGTGAGAACAGGGGGATCGCGGAGTACTTC. Protein: CASSENRGIAEYF.

This clone was detected only a few times. CDR3 region: CASSELDPGRAEAFF. The CDR3 region has the DNA TGTGCCAGCAGTGAATTGGATCCCGGGCGCGCAGAAGCTTTCTTT. This chain uses TRBV25-1 with TRBJ1-1; D ambiguous. Germline V gene sequence: CDR1 MGHDK, CDR2 SYGVNS. Trimming took off 1 base at V and 8 bases at J, with 17 bases between the two ends. The CDR3 is made up of 15 amino acids. The full variable domain, rest sourced from reference TRBV25-1 and TRBJ1-1, is EADIYQTPRYLVIGTGKKITLECSQTMGHDKMYWYQQDPGMELHLIHYSYGVNSTEKGDLSSESTVSRIRTEHFPLTLESARPSHTSQYLCASSELDPGRAEAFFGQGTRLTVV.

The chain couples TRBV27 to TRBJ2-2; 7 bases align to TRBD2. CDR1 is MNHEY, CDR2 SMNVEV, per germline (reference sequence). CDR3 size: 16 residues. Trimming removed 4 bases from V and 0 bases from J; junction bases left unmatched: 5. The CDR3 nucleotides read TGTGCCAGCAGTTCCGTAGCGGGCACGAACACCGGGGAGCTGTTTTTT. Its translation is CASSSVAGTNTGELFF.

This sequence joins TRBV9 and TRBJ2-6, with 7 bases lining up with TRBD1. The CDR3 has 17 amino acids. CDR1 and CDR2 from the germline V gene are SGDLS and YYNGEE. V trimming: 2 bases; J trimming: 2 bases; junction bases outside the gene matches: 7. The CDR3 nucleotides are TGTGCCAGCAGCGTGACAGGGAGTGGCGCTGGGGCCAACGTCCTGACTTTC. It yields the protein CASSVTGSGAGANVLTF.

The chain recombines TRBV7-2 with TRBJ2-7; 9 positions match TRBD2. Germline V CDR1 and CDR2: SGHTA, FQGNSA. The CDR3 loop spans 14 amino acids. With V trimmed by 7 bases and J by 1 base, 5 bases remained unmatched. The CDR3 spells CASTLAGQSYEQYF. The CDR3 bases are TGTGCCAGCACCCTAGCGGGACAGTCCTACGAGCAGTACTTC.

This chain uses TRBV5-5 with TRBJ1-2; D possibly corresponds to TRBD1 (5 bases). The germline V gene has CDR1 SGHKS and CDR2 YYEKEE (reference sequence). The CDR3 spans 15 residues. Trimming removed 0 bases from V and 4 bases from J, with 13 bases in between. The CDR3 nucleotides are TGTGCCAGCAGCTTGGCTTCGGGGGGTACCTATGGCTACACCTTC. Its translation is CASSLASGGTYGYTF.

The J gene is TRBJ2-7, the V gene TRBV6-1; D remains unclear. Germline CDR1 MNHNS, CDR2 SASEGT. V was cut by 2 bases and J by 6 bases, with 5 bases left in between. CDR3 length: 11 amino acids. Here the CDR3 DNA reads TGTGCCAGCAGTGAACAGCTCGAGCAGTACTTC. The encoded protein is CASSEQLEQYF.

CDR3 nucleotides: TGTGCCAGCAGCTTGGGGAGAACGGGTGGCTACACCTTC. Translation gives CASSLGRTGGYTF. The chain recombines TRBV5-6 with TRBJ1-2, with no clear D. CDR1 SGHDT and CDR2 YYEEEE come from the germline V gene. The V gene lost 0 bases and the J gene lost 7 bases, with 10 bases spanning the gap. The CDR3 extends over 13 amino acids.

The V call is TRBV30, the J call TRBJ1-6; D is unresolved. Deletions cut 2 bases from V and 7 bases from J, with 9 bases between. This CDR3 spans 13 amino acids. Germline loops: CDR1 GTSNPN, CDR2 SVGIG (reference sequence). The CDR3 DNA follows: TGTGCCTGGAGTCGCTTTGGAAATTCACCCCTCCACTTT. Translation gives CAWSRFGNSPLHF. Using reference TRBV30 and TRBJ1-6 for the parts outside the CDR3, the full variable domain is SQTIHQWPATLVQPVGSPLSLECTVEGTSNPNLYWYRQAAGRGLQLLFYSVGIGQISSEVPQNLSASRPQDRQFILSSKKLLLSDSGFYLCAWSRFGNSPLHFGNGTRLTVT.

The chain carries TRBV6-5 and TRBJ1-1, with a weak D call TRBD1 (6 bases). The CDR3 length is 13 residues. Germline values: CDR1 MNHEY, CDR2 SVGAGI. Trimming took off 6 bases at V and 2 bases at J, with 10 bases between the two ends. The CDR3 loop reads CASRRQVNTEAFF. The DNA of the CDR3 is TGTGCCAGCAGGAGACAGGTAAACACTGAAGCTTTCTTT.

This clone occurred a few times. The chain combines TRBV19 with TRBJ1-1; D not resolved. There are 12 residues in the CDR3. Per germline, CDR1 LNHDA and CDR2 SQIVND (reference sequence). The V end was cut by 5 bases, the J end by 4 bases, with 8 bases between. In nucleotides, the CDR3 is TGTGCCAGTAGTCGGACTGGCACTGAAGCTTTCTTT. This gives the protein CASSRTGTEAFF.

The chain has TRBV5-1 and TRBJ2-5, with D possibly TRBD2 on 6 matching bases. Per germline, CDR1 SGHRS and CDR2 YFSETQ. The V and J ends lost 0 bases and 5 bases respectively, with 14 bases between them. This CDR3 is built from 15 residues. Here the CDR3 reads CASSLGLVIRETQYF. DNA for the CDR3: TGCGCCAGCAGCTTGGGACTAGTTATCCGCGAGACCCAGTACTTC.

CDR3 sequence (DNA): TGTGCCAGCAGCCGGGGAGGTAGGGGATACGAGCAGTACTTC. It yields the protein CASSRGGRGYEQYF. V usage is TRBV7-2 and J usage is TRBJ2-7; D might be TRBD2 (6 bases). Germline assignment: CDR1 SGHTA and CDR2 FQGNSA. The V and J ends lost 5 bases and 4 bases respectively, with 15 bases between them. The CDR3 covers 14 residues.

This clone was seen just once. The V call is TRBV19, the J call TRBJ1-5; 7 nucleotides align to TRBD1. The trim removed 11 bases at V and 5 bases at J, leaving 18 bases unmatched. The germline CDR1 and CDR2 sequences are LNHDA and SQIVND (reference sequence). The CDR3 is 16 residues long. Here the CDR3 reads CAVGTASFRYYQPQHF. The CDR3 bases are TGTGCCGTCGGGACAGCCTCATTTCGATACTATCAGCCCCAGCATTTT.

The chain employs TRBV7-2 and TRBJ2-4; no firm D call. Germline CDR1 and CDR2: SGHTA and FQGNSA. V lost 3 bases to trimming and J lost 0 bases, with 6 bases between them. The CDR3 loop spans 14 amino acids. CDR3 nucleotide sequence: TGTGCCAGCAGCTTTCATGAAGCCAAAAACATTCAGTACTTC. Its translation: CASSFHEAKNIQYF.

This sequence joins TRBV9 and TRBJ2-2; a weak D match, TRBD2 (5 bases). Germline V CDR1 and CDR2: SGDLS, YYNGEE. V lost 2 bases and J 5 bases, leaving 7 bases between the germline ends. The CDR3 extends over 13 amino acids. CDR3 DNA sequence: TGTGCCAGCAGCGTGAGGACTACCGGGGAGCTGTTTTTT. This codes for CASSVRTTGELFF.

The chain couples TRBV19 to TRBJ1-1; D is possibly TRBD1 (5 bases). With 3 bases removed from V and 1 base from J, the gap between germline ends came to 15 bases. Germline-derived CDR1 and CDR2 are LNHDA and SQIVND (reference sequence). The CDR3 is made up of 16 amino acids. The CDR3 region has the DNA TGTGCCAGTAGTATCCTGTGGCGGCAGGGGAACACTGAAGCTTTCTTT. Translation: CASSILWRQGNTEAFF.